The 20 T cell receptor beta chains reported below all come from one sample, sequenced in a study of shared clonotypes between healthy human individuals. Here immunoSEQ multiplex PCR was the method, and the copy in TCRdb shows in-frame clones only, minus some. The sample gives almost 700,000 clones, approximately 90% of which show up once; 20% to 25% is in the top ten. Terminally differentiated effector memory CD45RA+ cells were excluded by CCR7 positive selection of CD45RO-negative cells. The sequencing sample was made of naive CD8+ T cells sorted from blood. The source of these receptors is a man aged 25-40 years in good health.

The V and J genes are TRBV11-3 and TRBJ2-3; no definite D call. The CDR3 is made up of 15 amino acids. V gave up 2 bases and J gave up 5 bases, with 14 bases separating them. Germline loops: CDR1 SGHNT, CDR2 YENEEA. CDR3 residues: CASSLSTLRIDTQYF. CDR3 bases: TGTGCCAGCAGCTTATCGACTCTCAGGATAGATACGCAGTATTTT. Complete variable domain (other parts from reference TRBV11-3 and TRBJ2-3): EAGVVQSPRYKIIEKKQPVAFWCNPISGHNTLYWYLQNLGQGPELLIRYENEEAVDDSQLPKDRFSAERLKGVDSTLKIQPAELGDSAVYLCASSLSTLRIDTQYFGPGTRLTVL.

The chain joins TRBV15 to TRBJ2-2; D is undetermined. From germline, CDR1 is LNHNV and CDR2 YYDKDF (reference sequence). CDR3 size: 14 residues. Trimming removed 5 bases at V and 1 base at J, with 8 bases between. The CDR3 DNA is TGTGCCACCAGCCTCCTAGAGAACACCGGGGAGCTGTTTTTT. Translating it yields CATSLLENTGELFF.

The gene calls are TRBV6-6 and TRBJ2-1; D is undetermined. Between the trimmed V and J ends, which lost 4 bases and 4 bases, there was a span of 11 bases. Germline values: CDR1 MNHNY, CDR2 SVGAGI (reference sequence). The CDR3 is 14 residues long. CDR3 nucleotide sequence: TGTGCCAGCAGTTCCCTTAGAGGTTACAATGAGCAGTTCTTC. Translated, it gives CASSSLRGYNEQFF.

The genes are TRBV7-2 and TRBJ2-7; D gene uncertain. Germline V gives CDR1 SGHTA, CDR2 FQGNSA. V dropped 2 bases and J dropped 4 bases, with 9 bases sitting between them. This CDR3 is 13 amino acids long. The DNA of the CDR3 is TGTGCCAGCAGCTTATATCCCAGATACGAGCAGTACTTC. Amino acid sequence: CASSLYPRYEQYF.

DNA for the CDR3: TGTGCCAGCAGCAAAGACAATCAGCCCCAGCATTTT. Translating gives CASSKDNQPQHF. The V gene is TRBV21-1, the J gene TRBJ1-5. TRBV21-1 is termed a pseudogene. The CDR3 extends over 12 amino acids.

The chain employs TRBV28 and TRBJ2-2; a weak D match, TRBD1 (6 bases). CDR3 length: 16 residues. The V and J ends lost 3 bases and 3 bases respectively, with 14 bases between them. Germline V CDR1 and CDR2: MDHEN, SYDVKM. Here the CDR3 reads CASSFMTGWDTGELFF. The CDR3, as DNA: TGTGCCAGCAGTTTCATGACAGGATGGGACACCGGGGAGCTGTTTTTT.

The chain employs TRBV5-1 and TRBJ2-2; the D is unclear. V was trimmed by 0 bases and J by 8 bases, leaving 5 bases between them. Germline CDR1 and CDR2: SGHRS and YFSETQ. This CDR3 has 12 amino acids. Written as DNA, the CDR3 is TGCGCCAGCAGCTTGGAAGCGGGGGAGCTGTTTTTT. This sequence encodes CASSLEAGELFF.

A word on this clone: The same CDR3 also results from other DNA sequences found in this sample. This chain joins TRBV6-6 and TRBJ2-7; D unresolved. Trimming removed 0 bases from V and 2 bases from J, with 2 bases in between. Germline CDR1 and CDR2: MNHNY and SVGAGI (reference sequence). There are 12 residues in the CDR3. Here the CDR3 reads CASSYSPYEQYF. The CDR3 DNA reads as TGTGCCAGCAGTTACTCACCCTACGAGCAGTACTTC.

This rearrangement joins TRBV5-6 to TRBJ2-1; 7 bases are shared with TRBD2. Germline CDR1 reads SGHDT; CDR2 reads YYEEEE. This CDR3 is 14 amino acids long. Germline trimming cut 2 bases from V and 4 bases from J; bases unmatched to any gene: 3. Here the CDR3 reads CASSFLAVYNEQFF. The CDR3 nucleotides are TGTGCCAGCAGCTTCCTAGCGGTGTACAATGAGCAGTTCTTC.

The J gene is TRBJ2-5, the V gene TRBV11-3, with TRBD2 matching 10 bases. The CDR3 contains 14 residues. J was trimmed by 4 bases and V by 5 bases; bases with no gene match: 4. Germline CDR1 is SGHNT and CDR2 is YENEEA. In DNA, the CDR3 is TGTGCCAGCAGCAACAGCGGGAGGGGAGAGACCCAGTACTTC. It is translated as CASSNSGRGETQYF.

The chain is built from TRBV27 and TRBJ2-3; D is uncertain. Germline V gene sequence: CDR1 MNHEY, CDR2 SMNVEV (reference sequence). The V and J ends lost 6 bases and 2 bases respectively, with 12 bases between them. This CDR3 contains 14 residues. CDR3 nucleotide sequence: TGTGCCAGCAGCACTTACCTCTTCACAGATACGCAGTATTTT. Translating it yields CASSTYLFTDTQYF.

The chain carries TRBV5-6 and TRBJ2-7; tentative D call: TRBD2 (5 bases). Germline CDR1 SGHDT, CDR2 YYEEEE. The CDR3 runs 15 residues. The V and J ends lost 2 bases and 1 base respectively, with 13 bases between them. The CDR3 DNA reads TGTGCCAGCAGCTTTGAGGGAATGGGGTCCTACGAGCAGTACTTC. Translating gives CASSFEGMGSYEQYF.

This clone has a single count. V gene TRBV11-2 combines with J gene TRBJ2-7, with 10 positions matching TRBD2. Germline CDR1 SGHAT, CDR2 FQNNGV. The CDR3 has 17 amino acids. Losses at the gene ends were 5 bases for V and 7 bases for J; bases not matched to a gene: 17. The CDR3 region is CASSAGTSVPQAREQYF. The CDR3 DNA is TGTGCCAGCAGCGCCGGGACTAGCGTACCCCAGGCGAGGGAGCAGTACTTC.

The rearrangement joins TRBV5-1 to TRBJ2-1; 11 bases are shared with TRBD1. The V gene end was trimmed by 2 bases and the J gene end by 9 bases; junction bases not matched to a gene: 7. This CDR3 is built from 15 residues. Germline V gene data show CDR1 as SGHRS and CDR2 as YFSETQ. In nucleotides, the CDR3 is TGCGCCAGCAGCTTAGGGACAGGGGGAGGTGGTGAGCAGTTCTTC. Translated: CASSLGTGGGGEQFF.

The J gene is TRBJ2-1, the V gene TRBV13; perhaps D is TRBD1 or TRBD2 (7 bases each). The CDR3 has 15 residues. Trimming shortened V by 5 bases and J by 8 bases, and 19 bases separated the two germline ends. Per the germline V gene, CDR1 is PRHDT and CDR2 is FYEKMQ (reference sequence). The CDR3 sequence is CASSPSRQGGDEQFF. The CDR3 DNA reads TGTGCCAGCAGCCCCTCCCGACAGGGAGGGGATGAGCAGTTCTTC.

The rearrangement uses TRBV30 and TRBJ1-1, with TRBD1 as a possible D gene (6 bases). CDR1 GTSNPN and CDR2 SVGIG come from the germline V gene (reference sequence). V was pared by 5 bases and J by 6 bases, with 13 bases between. This CDR3 comprises 12 residues. The CDR3, as DNA: TGTGCCTGGGGAAACAGGGTTCCTGAAGCTTTCTTT. Translation gives CAWGNRVPEAFF.

The CDR3 loop is CASSLSAGSRQETQYF. The CDR3 nucleotides read TGTGCCAGCAGTTTATCAGCAGGGTCCCGACAGGAGACCCAGTACTTC. J is TRBJ2-5 and V is TRBV27; a weak D match, TRBD1 (5 bases). With 0 bases removed from V and 5 bases from J, the gap between germline ends came to 16 bases. CDR3 size: 16 residues. Germline lookup yields CDR1 MNHEY and CDR2 SMNVEV (reference sequence).

This chain connects TRBV5-1 to TRBJ2-7, with D maybe TRBD2 (5 bases). CDR3 length equals 13 residues. Germline values: CDR1 SGHRS, CDR2 YFSETQ. V was pared by 2 bases and J by 7 bases, with 13 bases between. The CDR3 spells CASSFEGLGEQYF. The DNA of the CDR3 is TGCGCCAGCAGCTTTGAGGGCCTGGGGGAGCAGTACTTC.

The chain couples TRBV27 to TRBJ1-4, with a weak D call TRBD1 (6 bases). Per the germline V gene, CDR1 is MNHEY and CDR2 is SMNVEV (reference sequence). The CDR3 runs 15 residues. Trimming pared 5 bases from V and 4 bases from J, leaving 14 bases between. The CDR3 region has the DNA TGTGCCAGCAGTCCGACGACAGGCCTTAATGAAAAACTGTTTTTT. Protein sequence: CASSPTTGLNEKLFF.

Worth noting for this clone: The germline gene is not matched at one end of the junction; a read error may be the cause. V gene TRBV7-9 combines with J gene TRBJ2-3, with TRBD2 identical over 7 bases. CDR3 size: 10 residues. CDR1 and CDR2 from the germline V gene are SEHNR and FQNEAQ (reference sequence). CDR3: CASSSIGLDF. The CDR3 nucleotides are TGTGCCAGCAGCTCCATCGGACTAGATTTT.